Listed here are 8 T cell receptor beta chains from one sample, sequenced in a study of T-cell reconstitution after alpha-beta-depleted transplantation in children. Unique molecular identifiers featured in how the TCRbeta library was prepared. TCRdb independently ran MiXCR on the PCR reads; one entry per CDR3 protein. The table records approximately 800,000 distinct CDR3 sequences, 16% of them present only once. The source material was PBMCs, mostly from graft donor cells, sampled 360 days after TCRalphabeta/CD19-depleted stem cell transplant. The receptors derive from a male patient aged 10 to 17 who had a stem cell transplant for acute lymphoblastic leukemia, so the T cells may come from the graft donor.

This clonotype was picked up a small number of times. The CDR3 reads CATSDGDNSYNEQFF. In DNA, the CDR3 is TGTGCCACCAGTGATGGGGACAACTCCTACAATGAGCAGTTCTTC. The chain combines TRBV24-1 with TRBJ2-1, with TRBD1 as a possible D gene (6 bases). CDR1 is KGHDR and CDR2 is SFDVKD in the germline V gene. Trimming shortened V by 3 bases and J by 0 bases, and 8 bases separated the two germline ends. CDR3 size: 15 residues.

This chain joins TRBV4-2 and TRBJ2-7; the D gene could be TRBD1 or TRBD2 (6 bases each). Germline CDR1 is LGHNA and CDR2 is YNFKEQ. This CDR3 spans 18 amino acids. V lost 0 bases, J lost 3 bases, and 21 bases lay in between. Here the CDR3 reads CASSQERATFGGGYEQYF. The CDR3 DNA reads as TGTGCCAGCAGCCAAGAACGTGCGACTTTCGGAGGGGGCTACGAGCAGTACTTC.

The CDR3 sequence is CATSEARTAIPGREQFF. The DNA of the CDR3 is TGTGCCACCAGTGAGGCCCGGACAGCGATACCTGGAAGGGAGCAGTTCTTC. The chain employs TRBV24-1 and TRBJ2-1, with D possibly TRBD1 on 6 matching bases. CDR1 and CDR2 from the germline V gene are KGHDR and SFDVKD. With 4 bases removed from V and 10 bases from J, the gap between germline ends came to 25 bases. The length of the CDR3 is 17 residues.

This clonotype appeared a few times. The CDR3: CASSRKGGDTQYF. The CDR3 nucleotides read TGTGCCAGCAGCCGAAAAGGAGGAGATACGCAGTATTTT. The V call is TRBV25-1, the J call TRBJ2-3, with a tentative D call TRBD2 (5 bases). With 6 bases removed from V and 5 bases from J, the gap between germline ends came to 12 bases. Germline V gives CDR1 MGHDK, CDR2 SYGVNS. The CDR3 extends over 13 amino acids.

The sample holds a few counts of this clonotype. This chain uses TRBV29-1 with TRBJ2-1; 11 nucleotides match TRBD2. The CDR3 totals 15 residues. With 2 bases clipped from V and 6 bases from J, the junction kept 6 bases outside the gene matches. Per germline, CDR1 SQVTM and CDR2 ANQGSEA. The CDR3 DNA follows: TGCAGCGTTGAAAGGCTAGCGGGAGGCAGCAATGAGCAGTTCTTC. Translating gives CSVERLAGGSNEQFF.

This rearrangement joins TRBV21-1 to TRBJ2-5; the table's D call, TRBD2, was not checked against the DNA. TRBV21-1 is designated a pseudogene. The CDR3 totals 17 residues. The CDR3 here is CASSKILGSGRKETQYF. The CDR3 DNA sequence: TGTGCCAGCAGCAAAATCCTCGGTAGCGGGAGAAAAGAGACCCAGTACTTC.

The genes are TRBV7-7 and TRBJ2-3; 13 bases are shared with TRBD2. Per germline, CDR1 SSHAT and CDR2 FNYEAQ (reference sequence). The CDR3 is made up of 16 amino acids. V shed 8 bases, J shed 4 bases, and the junction held 9 bases outside the gene matches. CDR3 coding DNA: TGTGCCAGCTCCGGACTAGCGGGAGTCGGAGCAGATACGCAGTATTTT. Protein sequence: CASSGLAGVGADTQYF.

The rearrangement links TRBV10-1 to TRBJ1-4, with D uncertain. The V gene lost 0 bases and the J gene lost 3 bases, with 5 bases spanning the gap. From germline, CDR1 is WNHNN and CDR2 SYGVQD (reference sequence). The CDR3 runs to 14 residues. CDR3 sequence (DNA): TGCGCCAGCAGTGAGTCTACTGCTAATGAAAAACTGTTTTTT. Amino acid sequence: CASSESTANEKLFF.